This is a list of T cell receptor beta chains from one sample in a study of T cell responses to AZD1222 COVID-19 vaccine. Using immunoSEQ multiplex PCR, the repertoire was profiled, and TCRdb retains in-frame clones only, with some absent. The sample has 90,000 to 120,000 clones, approximately 90% seen once. Sequences were derived from peripheral blood, sampled 28 days after the second AZD1222 dose. These receptors were collected from an adult who received the AZD1222 COVID-19 vaccine. The CDR3 runs from the conserved cysteine through the conserved F or W. Each record gives: clone size, J gene, V gene, D gene, CDR3 protein, CDR3 DNA. A D gene is named only where the DNA matches it firmly. Not all rows give a size; the values are once, few, many and, for expanded clones, a class.

>NA|TRBJ1-4|TRBV19|NA
CASDPADHQKLFF
TGTGCCAGTGACCCTGCGGATCACCAAAAACTGTTTTTT
>few|TRBJ2-7|TRBV7-9|TRBD1
CASSPTDRGPEEQYF
TGTGCCAGCAGCCCGACGGACAGGGGGCCTGAAGAGCAGTACTTC
>few|TRBJ1-2|TRBV2|TRBD1
CASSEDRGSYGYTF
TGTGCCAGCAGTGAAGACAGGGGGAGTTATGGCTACACCTTC
>NA|TRBJ1-5|TRBV6-2/TRBV6-3|TRBD1
CASSRQGQPQHF
TGTGCCAGCAGTAGACAGGGGCAGCCCCAGCATTTT
>NA|TRBJ2-3|TRBV5-4|NA
CASSLAGLSTDTQYF
TGTGCCAGCAGCCTGGCAGGACTCAGCACAGATACGCAGTATTTT
>NA|TRBJ2-1|TRBV7-6|TRBD2
CASSAGRGLAASYNEQFF
TGTGCCAGCAGCGCAGGTCGGGGACTAGCGGCGTCATACAATGAGCAGTTCTTC
>once|TRBJ2-7|TRBV6-5|NA
CASRPQQGAYEQYF
TGTGCCAGCAGGCCCCAACAGGGAGCATACGAGCAGTACTTC
>NA|TRBJ1-2|TRBV19|NA
CASSNKNSDGYTF
TGTGCCAGTAGTAATAAGAACAGCGACGGCTACACCTTC
>NA|TRBJ2-5|TRBV4-3|NA
CASSQDTVLRETQYF
TGCGCCAGCAGCCAAGATACGGTGCTCCGAGAGACCCAGTACTTC
>NA|TRBJ2-3|TRBV6-2/TRBV6-3|TRBD2
CASSPGLAVTDTQYF
TGTGCCAGCAGTCCCGGACTAGCGGTAACAGATACGCAGTATTTT
>once|TRBJ2-5|TRBV27|TRBD2
CASSLKSPRTSGIRETQYF
TGTGCCAGCAGTTTAAAATCTCCTAGGACTAGCGGGATCCGTGAGACCCAGTACTTC
>NA|TRBJ1-1|TRBV5-1|NA
CASSHSRTPAGEAFF
TGCGCCAGCAGCCATAGTCGAACCCCGGCGGGTGAAGCTTTCTTT
>NA|TRBJ1-5|TRBV30|NA
CAWSDFVEDQPQHF
TGTGCCTGGAGTGATTTCGTTGAGGATCAGCCCCAGCATTTT
>NA|TRBJ1-4|TRBV7-9|NA
CASSHQTIQDEKLFF
TGTGCCAGCAGCCACCAGACGATACAAGATGAAAAACTGTTTTTT
>NA|TRBJ2-5|TRBV18|NA
CASSPLRRQSREKETQYF
TGTGCCAGCTCACCACTCCGCCGCCAATCTAGGGAGAAAGAGACCCAGTACTTC
>NA|TRBJ1-1|TRBV14|NA
CASSPLKGYTEAFF
TGTGCCAGCAGCCCTCTAAAGGGGTACACTGAAGCTTTCTTT
>NA|TRBJ2-1|TRBV5-1|NA
CASSLEAGSSYNEQFF
TGCGCCAGCAGCTTGGAAGCAGGGAGCTCCTACAATGAGCAGTTCTTC
>NA|TRBJ2-5|TRBV5-5|NA
CASSLLASQETQYF
TGTGCCAGCAGCTTGTTAGCTTCACAAGAGACCCAGTACTTC
>NA|TRBJ2-7|TRBV2|TRBD1
CASSTTGYREQYF
TGTGCCAGCAGTACGACAGGGTATAGGGAGCAGTACTTC
>NA|TRBJ1-1|TRBV19|NA
CASSVVRAVTEAFF
TGTGCCAGTTCAGTCGTCAGGGCGGTCACTGAAGCTTTCTTT
>once|TRBJ1-4|TRBV6-5|NA
CASASGGTNEKLFF
TGTGCCAGCGCTTCGGGAGGGACTAATGAAAAACTGTTTTTT
>NA|TRBJ2-1|TRBV5-4|NA
CASSLWSQYNEQFF
TGTGCCAGCAGCTTATGGTCTCAATACAATGAGCAGTTCTTC
>NA|TRBJ2-7|TRBV28|NA
CASSSRTITGANYEQYF
TGTGCCAGCAGTTCGAGGACAATTACGGGAGCGAACTACGAGCAGTACTTC